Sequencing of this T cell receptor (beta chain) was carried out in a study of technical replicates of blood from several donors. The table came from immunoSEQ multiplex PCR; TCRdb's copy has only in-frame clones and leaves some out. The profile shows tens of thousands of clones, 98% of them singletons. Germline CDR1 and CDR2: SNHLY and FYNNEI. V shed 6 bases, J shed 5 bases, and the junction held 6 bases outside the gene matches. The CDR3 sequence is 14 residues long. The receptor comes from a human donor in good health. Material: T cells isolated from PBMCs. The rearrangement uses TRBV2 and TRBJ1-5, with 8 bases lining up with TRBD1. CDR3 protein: CASSRTGLDQPQHF. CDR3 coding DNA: TGTGCCAGCAGCAGGACAGGGTTGGATCAGCCCCAGCATTTT. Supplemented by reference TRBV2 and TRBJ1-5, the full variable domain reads EPEVTQTPSHQVTQMGQEVILRCVPISNHLYFYWYRQILGQKVEFLVSFYNNEISEKSEIFDDQFSVERPDGSNFTLKIRSTKLEDSAMYFCASSRTGLDQPQHFGDGTRLSIL.